One T cell receptor beta chain is described in this entry. Its cognate antigen is unknown. This record comes from a study of naive and memory T cell subsets. The study's findings and limits: Gini index rose across naive, CM, EM and EMRA in CD4 and CD8.

The CDR3 covers 14 residues. V gave up 1 base and J gave up 4 bases, with 10 bases separating them. The germline gives CDR1 SSHAT, CDR2 FNYEAQ (reference sequence). An equimolar mix of two oligonucleotides served as the beta constant-region primer for TRBC1 and TRBC2. A 12-nucleotide UMI and the SP2 primer were added to the cDNA 3' end by oligonucleotide ligation. The ligated cDNA underwent four PCR rounds using SP2 and nested alpha and beta constant-region primers. TCRdb analysed the UMI-ligation and nested PCR reads with MiXCR anew, one entry per CDR3 protein. The table includes 75,000 to 85,000 distinct CDR3 sequences, around 14% detected once.

This TCR came from a human donor in good health. This chain links TRBV7-7 with TRBJ2-5; D gene unclear. The sequencing sample was made of central memory CD4+ T cells from blood. CDR3 region: CASSLDPGVETQYF. In DNA, the CDR3 is TGTGCCAGCAGCTTAGACCCTGGGGTAGAGACCCAGTACTTC.